These T cell receptor beta chains were read from a single sample in a study of neoadjuvant nivolumab and ipilimumab in lung cancer. Some clones are missing from TCRdb's copy, which holds only in-frame ones; the method was immunoSEQ multiplex PCR. Altogether thousands of clones are present, 60% to 85% being singletons, with the ten largest covering around 3%. The sample consisted of tumor tissue, taken after neoadjuvant nivolumab, alone or with ipilimumab, at or shortly before surgery. The receptors originated from an adult with non-small cell lung cancer. CDR3s include the opening cysteine and the closing phenylalanine or tryptophan. A D gene is named only where the DNA matches it firmly. Not every row has a clone size; where given, it reads once, few, many or a size class.

abundance	v_gene	j_gene	d_gene	CDR3aa	CDR3nt
few	TRBV6-5	TRBJ2-3	-	CASSYSRGPPSTQYF	TGTGCCAGCAGTTACTCGCGGGGGCCACCCTCTACGCAGTATTTT
-	TRBV9	TRBJ2-3	-	CASSPAGGDTQYF	TGTGCCAGCAGCCCAGCCGGGGGAGATACGCAGTATTTT
-	TRBV28	TRBJ1-1	TRBD1	CASSIVGGLGPTEAFF	TGTGCCAGCAGTATCGTAGGGGGCTTGGGCCCCACTGAAGCTTTCTTT
-	TRBV7-8	TRBJ1-4	-	CASSLEAGVTNEKLFF	TGTGCCAGCAGCTTAGAGGCAGGGGTAACTAATGAAAAACTGTTTTTT
-	TRBV10-3	TRBJ2-7	TRBD1	CAISGQGGVEQYF	TGTGCCATCAGCGGACAGGGGGGGGTCGAGCAGTACTTC
-	TRBV5-5	TRBJ2-7	TRBD2	CASSSTSGRIYEQYF	TGTGCCAGCAGCTCCACTAGCGGGAGGATCTACGAGCAGTACTTC
-	TRBV14	TRBJ2-7	-	CASSQVGHIYEQYF	TGTGCCAGCAGCCAAGTAGGTCATATCTACGAGCAGTACTTC
-	TRBV28	TRBJ2-7	-	CASLSAGEGYEQYF	TGTGCCAGCCTATCCGCGGGCGAAGGCTACGAGCAGTACTTC
-	TRBV7-2	TRBJ2-7	-	CASSLAGVEQYF	TGTGCCAGCAGCTTGGCAGGGGTCGAGCAGTACTTC
-	TRBV27	TRBJ2-2	-	CASSKSLGTMNTGELFF	TGTGCCAGCAGTAAAAGCCTCGGAACAATGAACACCGGGGAGCTGTTTTTT
-	TRBV30	TRBJ2-3	TRBD1	CALNWGQGSTDTQYF	TGTGCACTAAACTGGGGACAGGGGAGCACAGATACGCAGTATTTT
-	TRBV5-1	TRBJ2-1	TRBD1	CASSWAGTGTNEQFF	TGCGCCAGCAGCTGGGCCGGGACAGGGACGAATGAGCAGTTCTTC
-	TRBV4-2	TRBJ2-7	TRBD1	CASSQTGTATYEQYF	TGTGCCAGCAGCCAAACCGGGACAGCGACCTACGAGCAGTACTTC
-	TRBV10-3	TRBJ2-7	-	CAITGEVTYEQYF	TGTGCCATCACGGGAGAGGTAACCTACGAGCAGTACTTC
-	TRBV5-6	TRBJ2-7	-	CASSLRHLAYYEQYF	TGTGCCAGCAGCTTAAGGCACCTAGCGTACTACGAGCAGTACTTC
-	TRBV5-1	TRBJ2-1	TRBD2	CASSLALSGGPSSYNEQFF	TGCGCCAGCAGCTTGGCCCTTAGCGGGGGTCCCAGCTCCTACAATGAGCAGTTCTTC
-	TRBV28	TRBJ2-7	-	CASTTSVWAYSYEQYF	TGTGCCAGCACAACCTCGGTGTGGGCGTACTCCTACGAGCAGTACTTC
once	TRBV14	TRBJ2-5	-	CASSQVSETQYF	TGTGCCAGCAGCCAAGTCTCGGAGACCCAGTACTTC